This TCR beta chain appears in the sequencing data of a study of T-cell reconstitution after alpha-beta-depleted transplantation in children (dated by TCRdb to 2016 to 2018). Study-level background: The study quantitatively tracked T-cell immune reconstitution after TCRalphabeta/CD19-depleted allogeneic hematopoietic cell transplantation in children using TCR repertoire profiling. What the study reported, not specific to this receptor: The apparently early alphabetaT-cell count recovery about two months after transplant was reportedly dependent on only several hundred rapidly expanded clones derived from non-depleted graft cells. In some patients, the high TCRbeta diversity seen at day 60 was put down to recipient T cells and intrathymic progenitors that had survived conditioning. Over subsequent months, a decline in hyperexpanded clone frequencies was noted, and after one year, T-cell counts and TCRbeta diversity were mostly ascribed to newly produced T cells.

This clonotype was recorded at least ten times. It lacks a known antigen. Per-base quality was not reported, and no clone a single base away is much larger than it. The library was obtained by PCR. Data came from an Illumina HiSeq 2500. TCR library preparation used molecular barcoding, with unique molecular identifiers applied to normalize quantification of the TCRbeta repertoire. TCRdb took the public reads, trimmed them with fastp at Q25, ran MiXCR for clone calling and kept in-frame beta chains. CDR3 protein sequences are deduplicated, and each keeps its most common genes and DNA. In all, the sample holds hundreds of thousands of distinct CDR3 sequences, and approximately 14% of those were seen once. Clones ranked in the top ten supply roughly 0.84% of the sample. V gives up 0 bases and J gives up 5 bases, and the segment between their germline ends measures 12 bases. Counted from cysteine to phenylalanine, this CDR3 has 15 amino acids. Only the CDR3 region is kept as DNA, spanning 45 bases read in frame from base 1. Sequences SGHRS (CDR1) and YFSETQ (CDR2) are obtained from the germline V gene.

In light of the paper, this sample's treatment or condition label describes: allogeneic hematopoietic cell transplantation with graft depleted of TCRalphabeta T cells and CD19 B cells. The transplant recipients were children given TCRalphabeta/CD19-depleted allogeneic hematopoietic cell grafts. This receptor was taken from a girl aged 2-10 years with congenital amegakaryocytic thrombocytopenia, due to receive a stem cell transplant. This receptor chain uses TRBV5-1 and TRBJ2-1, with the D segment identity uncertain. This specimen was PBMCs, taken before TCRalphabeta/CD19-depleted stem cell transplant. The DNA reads TGCGCCAGCAGCTTGGAATTAGTTAACAACAATGAGCAGTTCTTC. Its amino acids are CASSLELVNNNEQFF.